The 7 T cell receptor beta chains presented below share a single source sample, sequenced in a study of human T cells and chemical hapten exposure. TCRdb redid the calling of the RACE reads with MiXCR, one entry per CDR3 protein. The sample contains over 300,000 distinct CDR3 sequences, roughly 5.3% of which appear only once. The time point was: pre-sensitization, week 0. As for treatment: therapeutic diphenylcyclopropenone sensitization with weekly scalp DPC. Here the sequenced sample was whole blood, taken in connection with sensitization to the hapten diphenylcyclopropenone (DPC). These TCRs come from a woman aged 45-65 years with alopecia areata. Some clones in this sample may be carry-over from other donors' samples.

This clonotype was recorded many times. J is TRBJ2-7 and V is TRBV20-1, with TRBD1 identical over 7 bases. Germline V CDR1 and CDR2: DFQATT, SNEGSKA (reference sequence). The trim removed 5 bases at V and 4 bases at J, leaving 8 bases unmatched. The CDR3 spans 13 residues. The CDR3 sequence: CSAWSGQLYEQYF. CDR3 bases: TGCAGTGCTTGGTCGGGACAGCTTTACGAGCAGTACTTC.

This clonotype turned up a few times. This chain uses TRBV11-2 with TRBJ2-6; 7 bases agree with TRBD1. The V gene end was trimmed by 1 base and the J gene end by 0 bases; junction bases not matched to a gene: 3. Germline V CDR1 and CDR2: SGHAT, FQNNGV. CDR3 length: 17 amino acids. CDR3 bases: TGTGCCAGCAGCTTAGGACAGGGAGACTCTGGGGCCAACGTCCTGACTTTC. The encoded protein is CASSLGQGDSGANVLTF.

This clonotype was counted at least ten times. V and J are TRBV25-1 and TRBJ2-3, with a weak D call TRBD1 (6 bases). CDR3 length: 15 amino acids. The germline CDR1 and CDR2 sequences are MGHDK and SYGVNS. Between the trimmed V and J ends, which lost 2 bases and 2 bases, there was a span of 11 bases. The chain's CDR3 is CASSERRDTTDTQYF. The CDR3 bases are TGTGCCAGCAGTGAACGCCGGGACACCACAGATACGCAGTATTTT.

This clonotype appeared many times. V is TRBV15 and J is TRBJ1-1, with D unresolved. V shed 1 base and J shed 4 bases, with 7 bases lying between them. Germline V gene data show CDR1 as LNHNV and CDR2 as YYDKDF (reference sequence). The CDR3 is made up of 13 amino acids. CDR3: CATSRGAGTEAFF. The CDR3 coding sequence is TGTGCCACCAGCAGAGGGGCGGGCACTGAAGCTTTCTTT.

The sample holds a few counts of this clonotype. This sequence joins TRBV15 and TRBJ1-5; D perhaps matches TRBD1 (6 bases). The CDR3 loop spans 13 amino acids. Looked up from germline, CDR1 is LNHNV and CDR2 is YYDKDF (reference sequence). V was clipped by 5 bases and J by 5 bases, with 10 bases between them. CDR3 coding DNA: TGTGCCACCAGCTTACGACAGGATCAGCCCCAGCATTTT. Amino acids: CATSLRQDQPQHF.

This clonotype was observed a handful of times. The V call is TRBV5-5, the J call TRBJ2-7; D remains ambiguous. This CDR3 spans 13 amino acids. Germline V gene data show CDR1 as SGHKS and CDR2 as YYEKEE (reference sequence). V lost 4 bases and J lost 2, with 10 bases in between. The CDR3 nucleotides are TGTGCCAGCAGCCTCCTCGCCCCCTACGAGCAGTACTTC. Its protein is CASSLLAPYEQYF.

This clonotype was detected ten times or more. The chain combines TRBV28 with TRBJ2-7; 7 bases are a match to TRBD2. The CDR3 length is 14 residues. With V trimmed by 2 bases and J by 6 bases, 7 bases remained unmatched. CDR1 MDHEN and CDR2 SYDVKM come from the germline V gene. Here the CDR3 reads CASSLMGLIGEQYF. The DNA for the CDR3 is TGTGCCAGCAGTTTAATGGGACTAATTGGCGAGCAGTACTTC.